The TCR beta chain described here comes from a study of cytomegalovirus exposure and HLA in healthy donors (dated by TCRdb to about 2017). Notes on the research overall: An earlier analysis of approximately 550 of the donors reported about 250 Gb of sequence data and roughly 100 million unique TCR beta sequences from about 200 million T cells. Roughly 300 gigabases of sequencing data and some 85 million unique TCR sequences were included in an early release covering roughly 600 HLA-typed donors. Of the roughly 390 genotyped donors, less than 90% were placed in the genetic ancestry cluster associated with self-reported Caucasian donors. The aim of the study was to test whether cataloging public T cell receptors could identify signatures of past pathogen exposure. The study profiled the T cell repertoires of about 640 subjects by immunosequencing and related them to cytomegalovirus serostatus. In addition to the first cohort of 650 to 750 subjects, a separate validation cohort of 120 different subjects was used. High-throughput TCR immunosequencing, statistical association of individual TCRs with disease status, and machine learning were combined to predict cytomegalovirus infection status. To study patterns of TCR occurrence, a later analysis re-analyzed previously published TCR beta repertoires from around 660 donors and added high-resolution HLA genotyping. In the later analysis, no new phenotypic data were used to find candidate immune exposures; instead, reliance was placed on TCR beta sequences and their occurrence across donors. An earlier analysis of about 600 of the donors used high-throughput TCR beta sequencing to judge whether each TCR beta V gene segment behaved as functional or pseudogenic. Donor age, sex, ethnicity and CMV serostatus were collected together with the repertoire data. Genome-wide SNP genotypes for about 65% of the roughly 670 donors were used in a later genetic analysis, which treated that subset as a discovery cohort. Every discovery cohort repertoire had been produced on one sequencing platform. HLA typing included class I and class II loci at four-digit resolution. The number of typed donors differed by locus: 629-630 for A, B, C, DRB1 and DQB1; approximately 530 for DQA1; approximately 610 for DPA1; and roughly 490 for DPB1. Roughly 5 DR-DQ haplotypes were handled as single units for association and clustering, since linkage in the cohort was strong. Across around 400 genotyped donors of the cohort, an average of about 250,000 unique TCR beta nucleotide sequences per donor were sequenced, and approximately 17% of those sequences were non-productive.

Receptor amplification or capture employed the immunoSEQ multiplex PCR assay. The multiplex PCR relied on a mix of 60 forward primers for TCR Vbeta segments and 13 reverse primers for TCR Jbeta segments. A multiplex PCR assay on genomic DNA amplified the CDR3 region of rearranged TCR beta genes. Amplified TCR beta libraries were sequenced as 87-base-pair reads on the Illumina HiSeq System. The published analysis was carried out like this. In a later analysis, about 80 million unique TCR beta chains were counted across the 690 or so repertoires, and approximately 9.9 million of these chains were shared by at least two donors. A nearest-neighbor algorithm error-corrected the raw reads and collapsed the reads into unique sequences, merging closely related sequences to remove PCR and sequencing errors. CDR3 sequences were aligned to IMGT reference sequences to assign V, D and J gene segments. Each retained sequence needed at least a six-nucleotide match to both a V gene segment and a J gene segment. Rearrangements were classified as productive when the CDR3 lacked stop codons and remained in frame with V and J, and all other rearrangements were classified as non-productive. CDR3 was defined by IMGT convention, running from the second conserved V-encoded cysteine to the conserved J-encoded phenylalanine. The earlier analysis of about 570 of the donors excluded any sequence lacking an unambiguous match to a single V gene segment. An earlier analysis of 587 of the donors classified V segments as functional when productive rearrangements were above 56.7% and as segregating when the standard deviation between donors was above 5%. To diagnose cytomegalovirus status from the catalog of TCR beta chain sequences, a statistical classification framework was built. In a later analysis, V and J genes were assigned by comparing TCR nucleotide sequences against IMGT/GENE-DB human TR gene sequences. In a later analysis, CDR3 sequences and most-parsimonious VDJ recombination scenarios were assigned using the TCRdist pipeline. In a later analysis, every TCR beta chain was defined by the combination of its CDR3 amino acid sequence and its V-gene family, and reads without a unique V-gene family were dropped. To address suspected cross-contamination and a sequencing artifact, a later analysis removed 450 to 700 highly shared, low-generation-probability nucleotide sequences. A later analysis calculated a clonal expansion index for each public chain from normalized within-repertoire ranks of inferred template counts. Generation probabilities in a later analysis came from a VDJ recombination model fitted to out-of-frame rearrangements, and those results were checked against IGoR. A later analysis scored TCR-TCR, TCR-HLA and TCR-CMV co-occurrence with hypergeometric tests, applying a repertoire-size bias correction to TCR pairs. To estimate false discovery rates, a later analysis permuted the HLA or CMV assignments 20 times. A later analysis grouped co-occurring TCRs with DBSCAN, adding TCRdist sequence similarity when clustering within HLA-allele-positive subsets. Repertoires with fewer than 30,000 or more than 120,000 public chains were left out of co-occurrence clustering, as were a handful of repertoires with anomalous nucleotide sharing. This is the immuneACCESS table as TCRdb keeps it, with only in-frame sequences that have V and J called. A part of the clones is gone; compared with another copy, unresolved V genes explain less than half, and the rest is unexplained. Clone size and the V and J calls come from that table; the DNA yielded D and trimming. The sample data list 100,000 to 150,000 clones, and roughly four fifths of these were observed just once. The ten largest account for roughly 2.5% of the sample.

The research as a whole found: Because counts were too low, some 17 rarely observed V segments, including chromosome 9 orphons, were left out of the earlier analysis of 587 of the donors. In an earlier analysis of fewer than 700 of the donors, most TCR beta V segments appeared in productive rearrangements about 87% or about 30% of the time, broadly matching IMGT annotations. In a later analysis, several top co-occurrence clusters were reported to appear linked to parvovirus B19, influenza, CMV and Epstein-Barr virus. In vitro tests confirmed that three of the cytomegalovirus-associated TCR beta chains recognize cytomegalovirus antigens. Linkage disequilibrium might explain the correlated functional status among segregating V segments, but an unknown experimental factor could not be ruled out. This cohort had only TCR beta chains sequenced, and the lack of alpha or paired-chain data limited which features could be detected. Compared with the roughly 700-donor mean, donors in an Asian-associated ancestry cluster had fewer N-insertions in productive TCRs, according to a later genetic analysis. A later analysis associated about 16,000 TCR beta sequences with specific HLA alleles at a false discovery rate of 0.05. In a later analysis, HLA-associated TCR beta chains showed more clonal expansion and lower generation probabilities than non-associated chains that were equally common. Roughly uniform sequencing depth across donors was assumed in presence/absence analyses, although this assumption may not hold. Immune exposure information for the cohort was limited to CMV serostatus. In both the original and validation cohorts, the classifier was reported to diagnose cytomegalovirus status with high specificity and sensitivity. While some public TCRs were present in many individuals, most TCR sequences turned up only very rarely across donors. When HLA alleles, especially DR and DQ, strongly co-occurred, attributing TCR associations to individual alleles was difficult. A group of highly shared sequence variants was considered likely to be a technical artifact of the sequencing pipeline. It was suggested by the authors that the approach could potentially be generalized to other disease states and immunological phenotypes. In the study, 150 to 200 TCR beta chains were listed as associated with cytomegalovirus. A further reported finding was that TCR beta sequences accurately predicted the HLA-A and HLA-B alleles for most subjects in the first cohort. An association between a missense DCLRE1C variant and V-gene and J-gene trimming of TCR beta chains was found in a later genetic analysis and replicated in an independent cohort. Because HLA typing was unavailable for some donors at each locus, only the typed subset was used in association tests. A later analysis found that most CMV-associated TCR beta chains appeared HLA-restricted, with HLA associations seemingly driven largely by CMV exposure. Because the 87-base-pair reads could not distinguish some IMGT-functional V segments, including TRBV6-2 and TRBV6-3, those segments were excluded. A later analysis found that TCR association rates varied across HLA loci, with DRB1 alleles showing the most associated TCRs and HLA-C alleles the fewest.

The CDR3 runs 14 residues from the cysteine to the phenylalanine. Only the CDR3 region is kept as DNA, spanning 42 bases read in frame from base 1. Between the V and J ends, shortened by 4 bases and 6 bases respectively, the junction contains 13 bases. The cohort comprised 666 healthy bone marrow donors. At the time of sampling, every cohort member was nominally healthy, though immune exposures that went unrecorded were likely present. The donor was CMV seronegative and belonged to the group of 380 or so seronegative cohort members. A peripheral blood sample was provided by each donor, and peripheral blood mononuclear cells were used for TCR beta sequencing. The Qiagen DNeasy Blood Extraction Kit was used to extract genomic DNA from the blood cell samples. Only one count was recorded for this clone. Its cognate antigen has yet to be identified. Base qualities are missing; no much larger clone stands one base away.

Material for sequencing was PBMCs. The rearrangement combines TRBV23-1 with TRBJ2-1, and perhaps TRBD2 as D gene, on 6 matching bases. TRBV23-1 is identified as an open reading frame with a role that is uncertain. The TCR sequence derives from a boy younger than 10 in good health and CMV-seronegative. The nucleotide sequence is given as TGCGCCAGCAGTCGCCTAGCGATCGTCAATGAGCAGTTCTTC. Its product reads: CASSRLAIVNEQFF.